This passage covers 28 T cell receptor beta chains from one sample sequenced in a study of T cell responses to AZD1222 COVID-19 vaccine. Sequencing was performed with immunoSEQ multiplex PCR; in TCRdb, only in-frame clones are kept and a portion is missing. The sample includes under 70,000 clones, around 79% seen only once; the top ten take 20% to 30%. This specimen consisted of peripheral blood, obtained on day 0 of MenACWY control vaccination. The receptors stem from an adult in good health.

This clone has more than one count but fewer than ten. This rearrangement joins TRBV7-8 to TRBJ2-7, with D possibly matching TRBD2 (5 bases). Germline CDR1 is SGHVS and CDR2 is FQNEAQ. The CDR3 runs to 18 residues. V was trimmed by 8 bases and J by 4 bases, leaving 30 bases between them. The CDR3 spells CASSFMLQRSISGYEQYF. For the CDR3, the DNA is TGTGCCAGCTCCTTTATGCTCCAGCGGTCCATTTCCGGGTACGAGCAGTACTTC.

The chain couples TRBV19 to TRBJ2-1, with 8 bases fitting TRBD2. The CDR3 sequence is 15 residues long. V dropped 6 bases and J dropped 2; count of bases not matched to a gene: 6. The germline V gene encodes CDR1 LNHDA and CDR2 SQIVND (reference sequence). In nucleotides, the CDR3 is TGTGCCAGTAGCGTAAGCGGGGGAGCCTACAATGAGCAGTTCTTC. It codes for CASSVSGGAYNEQFF.

The rearrangement links TRBV27 to TRBJ1-5; D remains unclear. V lost 2 bases to trimming and J lost 4 bases, with 12 bases between them. The CDR3 totals 15 residues. Germline assignment: CDR1 MNHEY and CDR2 SMNVEV (reference sequence). The CDR3 coding sequence is TGTGCCAGCAGTTTAGTGGCAGGTCGTAATCAGCCCCAGCATTTT. As protein: CASSLVAGRNQPQHF.

This chain connects TRBV13 to TRBJ1-3; the D is unclear. V dropped 2 bases and J dropped 4 bases, with 9 bases sitting between them. CDR1 and CDR2 (germline): PRHDT, FYEKMQ (reference sequence). This CDR3 comprises 14 residues. CDR3: CASSLISRGNTIYF. CDR3 DNA sequence: TGTGCCAGCAGCTTAATATCAAGGGGAAACACCATATATTTT.

Here the CDR3 DNA reads TGTGCTAGTGGTTTGGGCAGGACTAGCGGGGGTTTCGCGAACACCGGGGAGCTGTTTTTT. Protein: CASGLGRTSGGFANTGELFF. The gene calls are TRBV12-5 and TRBJ2-2; 13 bases align to TRBD2. The germline CDR1 and CDR2 sequences are LGHNT and FRNRAP. Trimming at V came to 1 base and at J to 0 bases, leaving 8 bases not matched to a gene. This CDR3 has 20 amino acids.

This chain joins TRBV30 and TRBJ1-1; D is uncertain. Trimming pared 0 bases from V and 13 bases from J, leaving 12 bases between. The CDR3 length is 11 residues. Germline V lookup: CDR1 GTSNPN, CDR2 SVGIG (reference sequence). In DNA, the CDR3 is TGTGCCTGGAGTGTAGAGGGAAGAGGTTTCTTT. Its protein product is CAWSVEGRGFF.

This chain connects TRBV6-5 to TRBJ2-2; D perhaps matches TRBD1 (6 bases). The V gene lost 1 base and the J gene lost 4 bases, with 13 bases spanning the gap. CDR1 and CDR2 from the germline V gene are MNHEY and SVGAGI. The CDR3 loop spans 16 amino acids. CDR3 amino acids: CASSYYGRGGTGELFF. The DNA for the CDR3 is TGTGCCAGCAGTTACTATGGCAGGGGCGGCACCGGGGAGCTGTTTTTT.

V is TRBV29-1 and J is TRBJ2-3; TRBD2 matches at 7 bases. Germline CDR1 and CDR2: SQVTM and ANQGSEA. This CDR3 is built from 13 residues. V trimming: 4 bases; J trimming: 0 bases; junction bases outside the gene matches: 1. The CDR3, as DNA: TGCAGCGTTGGGGGAGGGAGCACAGATACGCAGTATTTT. Amino acids: CSVGGGSTDTQYF.

J is TRBJ1-2 and V is TRBV28; possible D gene TRBD1, 5 bases. Germline V gene data show CDR1 as MDHEN and CDR2 as SYDVKM. V was clipped by 3 bases and J by 0 bases, with 8 bases between them. The CDR3 spans 14 residues. The CDR3 loop is CASSLGGTNYGYTF. CDR3 nucleotides: TGTGCCAGCAGTTTGGGGGGGACTAACTATGGCTACACCTTC.

The chain has TRBV5-4 and TRBJ1-6; possible D gene TRBD1, 6 bases. Germline V lookup: CDR1 SGHNT, CDR2 YYREEE (reference sequence). Trimming removed 5 bases from V and 10 bases from J, with 13 bases in between. The CDR3 is 13 amino acids. CDR3 coding DNA: TGTGCCAGCAGTACCACAGGGAACTCACCCCTCCACTTT. Translated: CASSTTGNSPLHF.

This chain joins TRBV7-8 and TRBJ2-7; 8 bases match TRBD1. Germline V gene lookup returns CDR1 SGHVS and CDR2 FQNEAQ. The CDR3 has 14 residues. Trimming at V came to 1 base and at J to 6 bases, leaving 5 bases not matched to a gene. The CDR3 loop reads CASSLVQGAGEQYF. CDR3 nucleotide sequence: TGTGCCAGCAGCTTAGTGCAGGGGGCTGGCGAGCAGTACTTC.

The chain recombines TRBV5-1 with TRBJ2-4; 7 bases align to TRBD1. This CDR3 comprises 15 residues. In germline, CDR1 is SGHRS, CDR2 YFSETQ. The V and J ends lost 4 bases and 8 bases, in that order; junction bases with no gene match: 12. In DNA form, the CDR3 reads TGCGCCAGCAGCGGAACAGGGGCCCGCAAGGACATTCAGTACTTC. Residues: CASSGTGARKDIQYF.

The rearrangement links TRBV5-1 to TRBJ1-2; 9 bases align to TRBD1. The CDR3 consists of 13 residues. The ends lost 0 bases at V and 6 bases at J; junction bases unmatched: 0. The V gene's germline CDR1 is SGHRS and CDR2 YFSETQ. The DNA for the CDR3 is TGCGCCAGCAGCTTGGGGGACAGGGATGGCTACACCTTC. It specifies CASSLGDRDGYTF. Complete variable domain (other parts from reference TRBV5-1 and TRBJ1-2): KAGVTQTPRYLIKTRGQQVTLSCSPISGHRSVSWYQQTPGQGLQFLFEYFSETQRNKGNFPGRFSGRQFSNSRSEMNVSTLELGDSALYLCASSLGDRDGYTFGSGTRLTVV.

The rearrangement links TRBV5-8 to TRBJ1-1, with unresolved D. The germline gives CDR1 SGHTS, CDR2 YDEGEE. The CDR3 has 14 residues. V gave up 0 bases and J gave up 3 bases, with 9 bases separating them. CDR3 region: CASSLGRAYTEAFF. CDR3 nucleotides: TGTGCCAGCAGCTTGGGTAGGGCATACACTGAAGCTTTCTTT.

CDR3 in DNA: TGTGCCAGTAGTACCCGGACAGGGGCCTTGAGGGAGCAGTACTTC. Amino acid sequence: CASSTRTGALREQYF. The V and J genes are TRBV19 and TRBJ2-7; 9 bases agree with TRBD1. V trimming: 4 bases; J trimming: 7 bases; junction bases outside the gene matches: 11. Germline CDR1 and CDR2: LNHDA and SQIVND (reference sequence). CDR3 length equals 15 residues.

The V and J genes are TRBV19 and TRBJ1-1; no clear D gene. Germline CDR1 is LNHDA and CDR2 is SQIVND (reference sequence). The CDR3 consists of 13 residues. V lost 4 bases and J lost 1, with 7 bases in between. The CDR3 loop reads CASSKAWNTEAFF. The CDR3 nucleotides are TGTGCCAGTAGTAAGGCCTGGAACACTGAAGCTTTCTTT.

The chain carries TRBV2 and TRBJ1-5; D is ambiguous. Trimming removed 7 bases at V and 4 bases at J, with 11 bases between. This CDR3 is 13 amino acids long. Germline loops: CDR1 SNHLY, CDR2 FYNNEI. CDR3 in amino acids: CASTNFLNQPQHF. The CDR3, as DNA: TGTGCCAGCACCAACTTCTTAAATCAGCCCCAGCATTTT.

The CDR3 DNA reads TGTGCCAGCAGCGCCCCGGGACAAGGCTACGAGCAGTACTTC. This encodes CASSAPGQGYEQYF. This chain connects TRBV6-6 to TRBJ2-7, with TRBD1 as a possible D gene (6 bases). Trimming removed 6 bases from V and 3 bases from J, with 15 bases in between. This CDR3 comprises 14 residues. The germline V gene encodes CDR1 MNHNY and CDR2 SVGAGI (reference sequence).

This rearrangement joins TRBV2 to TRBJ2-1, with D perhaps TRBD1 (5 bases). The length of the CDR3 is 14 residues. Germline CDR1 is SNHLY and CDR2 is FYNNEI. The V and J ends lost 6 bases and 7 bases respectively, with 16 bases between them. The CDR3 DNA follows: TGTGCCAGCAGCCTCCGGCCAGGGTTTAATGAGCAGTTCTTC. Protein: CASSLRPGFNEQFF.

The chain uses TRBV5-1 and TRBJ2-2; no reliable D call. The V gene lost 0 bases and the J gene lost 2 bases, with 8 bases spanning the gap. CDR3 length: 15 residues. Per germline, CDR1 SGHRS and CDR2 YFSETQ. In DNA form, the CDR3 reads TGCGCCAGCAGCTTGGGTGGCAGAAACACCGGGGAGCTGTTTTTT. This codes for CASSLGGRNTGELFF.

The genes are TRBV7-2 and TRBJ1-2, with D perhaps matching TRBD1 (6 bases). The CDR3 has 16 amino acids. Trimming took 2 bases from V and 1 from J, leaving 14 bases between them. Germline V lookup: CDR1 SGHTA, CDR2 FQGNSA. CDR3 sequence: CASSLNRGGGNYGYTF. The CDR3 DNA reads TGTGCCAGCAGCTTAAATAGAGGAGGGGGTAACTATGGCTACACCTTC.

This sequence joins TRBV6-7 and TRBJ1-6; D is perhaps TRBD1 (5 bases). TRBV6-7 is an open reading frame whose function is uncertain. The CDR3 totals 16 residues. V was trimmed by 6 bases and J by 6 bases, leaving 18 bases between them. The CDR3 loop is CASSPFSGGPNSPLHF. The CDR3, as DNA: TGTGCCAGCAGCCCCTTCTCCGGGGGACCTAATTCACCCCTCCACTTT.

The chain recombines TRBV4-2 with TRBJ2-3, with D perhaps matching TRBD2 (6 bases). Looked up from germline, CDR1 is LGHNA and CDR2 is YNFKEQ. The CDR3 is 13 amino acids. Trimming took off 5 bases at V and 2 bases at J, with 8 bases between the two ends. CDR3 bases: TGTGCCAGCAGCTTAGCGGCCACAGATACGCAGTATTTT. As protein: CASSLAATDTQYF.

V is TRBV6-5 and J is TRBJ2-2; TRBD2 might be the D (5 bases). V was cut by 4 bases and J by 11 bases, with 17 bases left in between. This CDR3 comprises 14 residues. Germline V gene sequence: CDR1 MNHEY, CDR2 SVGAGI. CDR3 in amino acids: CASSSWTLVKELFF. CDR3 bases: TGTGCCAGCAGTTCATGGACTCTGGTGAAAGAGCTGTTTTTT.

This clone was recorded only once. Other nucleotide sequences from this sample produce the same CDR3. This chain connects TRBV3-1 (or the pseudogene TRBV3-2) to TRBJ2-3, with 9 bases identical to TRBD2. This CDR3 has 14 residues. From germline, CDR1 is LGHDT and CDR2 YNNKEL (reference sequence). V lost 5 bases to trimming and J lost 3 bases; unmatched junction nucleotides: 3. Here the CDR3 reads CASSAGGPTDTQYF. As DNA, the CDR3 is TGTGCCAGCAGCGCGGGGGGGCCGACAGATACGCAGTATTTT.

The chain uses TRBV5-6 and TRBJ1-2; perhaps TRBD1 as D (5 bases). The length of the CDR3 is 15 residues. Per germline, CDR1 SGHDT and CDR2 YYEEEE. V lost 3 bases and J 1 base, leaving 13 bases between the germline ends. CDR3 nucleotides: TGTGCCAGCAGCTCCGGGGCCGAAGGTAACTATGGCTACACCTTC. Protein: CASSSGAEGNYGYTF.

The chain uses TRBV5-8 and TRBJ2-1, with 10 positions matching TRBD2. This CDR3 spans 18 amino acids. Germline values: CDR1 SGHTS, CDR2 YDEGEE. Trimming cost V 0 bases and J 1 base; bases outside gene matches: 7. CDR3: CASSLVGLAGGSYNEQFF. The DNA for the CDR3 is TGTGCCAGCAGCTTGGTTGGTTTAGCGGGAGGTTCCTACAATGAGCAGTTCTTC.

The chain couples TRBV7-2 to TRBJ1-1; D is possibly TRBD1 (5 bases). This CDR3 is 14 amino acids long. Trimming shortened V by 5 bases and J by 4 bases, and 14 bases separated the two germline ends. Germline V gene data show CDR1 as SGHTA and CDR2 as FQGNSA. DNA for the CDR3: TGTGCCAGCAGCCCCGAGGGACGGAGCACTGAAGCTTTCTTT. Translating gives CASSPEGRSTEAFF.